The clone carrying this T cell receptor (beta chain) was detected many times. Its cognate antigen is unknown. The 5'RACE method, run with constant-segment primers, produced TCR alpha and TCR beta cDNA libraries (carrying sample barcodes and UMIs). TCRdb passed the 5' RACE reads through MiXCR, listing each CDR3 protein once. The table lists around 340,000 distinct CDR3 sequences, 13% to 15% of them singletons. CDR3 length: 16 residues. Germline loops: CDR1 MNHEY, CDR2 SVGAGI. Deletions cut 3 bases from V and 1 base from J, with 15 bases between. This record comes from a study of T-cell memory formation after mild COVID-19. Findings and caveats of the study: Among contracting clones, CD4+ were mainly CM/EM and CD8+ enriched in EMRA.

This receptor was obtained from a man between 18 and 29 years old who had mild COVID-19 (a few samples of this study predate the infection). Cell type and time point are not known. The material sequenced was PBMCs or a T cell subset sorted from them (not recorded which). The chain links TRBV6-5 to TRBJ1-1, with D perhaps TRBD1 (5 bases). CDR3 protein: CASSYLLAGTNTEAFF. In DNA form, the CDR3 reads TGTGCCAGCAGTTATTTGTTGGCAGGGACGAACACTGAAGCTTTCTTT.